Many counts were recorded for the clone carrying this T cell receptor (beta chain). What it binds is not known. The source of the sample is a study of regulatory T cells in long-lasting Graves disease. Study results and caveats: Under persistent disease, TRBV28, TRBJ1-2 and TRBJ2-5 were used preferentially. Accuracy may have suffered from the small sample size.

Building of the TCR beta libraries involved iRepertoire HTBI primers and Arm-PCR of CDR3 regions. TCRdb ran MiXCR on the multiplex PCR reads and lists one entry per CDR3 protein. In the table there are 400,000 to 500,000 distinct CDR3 sequences, 15% of which are singletons. CDR3 size: 12 residues. Trimming cost V 4 bases and J 4 bases, with 7 bases left between them. As to time point: newly diagnosed GD, antithyroid drugs for less than 3 months. Extracted RNA from PBMCs served as the source of the TCR library. Nine milliliters of peripheral blood were taken and placed in EDTA tubes. The same data also went into a second study, on T cells in Graves' hyperthyroidism and ophthalmopathy.

The TCR sequence derives from a woman aged 40 to 50 with Graves disease. The sequencing used peripheral blood mononuclear cells (PBMCs), collected at new diagnosis, from a patient treated with antithyroid drugs. The rearrangement joins TRBV12-3 or TRBV12-4 to TRBJ2-5; no reliable D call. The DNA for the CDR3 is TGTGCCAGCAGTTCCCCCGCAGAGACCCAGTACTTC. It is translated as CASSSPAETQYF.